Described below is a single T cell receptor (beta chain) sequence and its context. This receptor's antigen is unknown. One base away there is no much larger clone; base qualities are not given. The germline V gene encodes CDR1 SGHRS and CDR2 YFSETQ. Unmatched junction bases come to 4, with V trimmed by 4 bases and J by 3 bases. Including cysteine and phenylalanine, the CDR3 has 16 amino acids. CDR3 DNA only is kept here, 48 bases in frame from base 1. Receptor libraries were prepared by the immunoSEQ multiplex PCR assay. For the multiplex PCR, a mixture combining 60 forward primers for TCR Vbeta segments and 13 reverse primers for TCR Jbeta segments was used. A multiplex PCR assay on genomic DNA amplified the CDR3 region of rearranged TCR beta genes. The Illumina HiSeq System was used to sequence the amplified TCR beta libraries as 87-base-pair reads. Under the source paper's analysis protocol: Across the 700 or so repertoires, a later analysis counted 80 million or so unique TCR beta chains, roughly 11 million of which were shared by at least two donors. A nearest-neighbor algorithm error-corrected the raw reads and collapsed the reads into unique sequences, merging closely related sequences to remove PCR and sequencing errors. To assign V, D and J gene segments, CDR3 sequences were aligned to IMGT reference sequences. For a sequence to be retained, a match of at least six nucleotides to both a V gene segment and a J gene segment was required. A rearrangement was called productive if the CDR3 had no stop codons and remained in frame with V and J, and every other rearrangement was called non-productive. CDR3 was defined according to IMGT convention as the region running from the second conserved V-encoded cysteine to the conserved J-encoded phenylalanine. The earlier analysis of about 640 of the donors excluded any sequence lacking an unambiguous match to a single V gene segment. An earlier analysis of 500 to 700 of the donors classified V segments as functional when productive rearrangements were above 56.7% and as segregating when the standard deviation between donors was above 5%. To diagnose cytomegalovirus status from the catalog of TCR beta chain sequences, a statistical classification framework was built. In a later analysis, TCR nucleotide sequences were compared against IMGT/GENE-DB human TR gene sequences so that V and J genes could be assigned. A later analysis assigned CDR3 sequences and most-parsimonious VDJ recombination scenarios with the TCRdist pipeline. In a later analysis, each TCR beta chain was defined by its CDR3 amino acid sequence together with its V-gene family, and reads without a unique V-gene family were excluded. To address suspected cross-contamination and a sequencing artifact, a later analysis removed 592 highly shared, low-generation-probability nucleotide sequences. In a later analysis, a clonal expansion index was calculated for each public chain from normalized within-repertoire ranks of inferred template counts. In a later analysis, generation probabilities were computed using a VDJ recombination model fitted to out-of-frame rearrangements, and the results were checked against IGoR. A later analysis scored TCR-TCR, TCR-HLA and TCR-CMV co-occurrence with hypergeometric tests, applying a repertoire-size bias correction to TCR pairs. In a later analysis, false discovery rates were estimated by permuting HLA or CMV assignments 20 times. In a later analysis, co-occurring TCRs were grouped using DBSCAN, and TCRdist sequence similarity was added for clustering within HLA-allele-positive subsets. For co-occurrence clustering, repertoires with fewer than 30,000 or more than 120,000 public chains were excluded, along with five repertoires with anomalous nucleotide sharing. TCRdb carries this immuneACCESS record with in-frame sequences only. Its versions omit some clonotypes, under half of them owing to an unresolved V gene in the studies checked, with the rest unexplained. The V and J calls and clone size are taken from that table; D and trimming were inferred from the DNA. The sample table contains 90,000 to 110,000 clones; only one count was recorded for 76% of them. The ten largest clones capture 7.7% of the sample.

This sample stems from a study of cytomegalovirus exposure and HLA in healthy donors (dated by TCRdb to between 2016 and 2019). Study-level background: According to an earlier analysis of several hundred of the donors, 150 million to 200 million T cells yielded roughly 110 million unique TCR beta sequences and around 300 Gb of sequence data. Genome-wide SNP genotypes for about 55% of the roughly 670 donors were used in a later genetic analysis, which treated that subset as a discovery cohort. Donor age, sex, ethnicity and CMV serostatus were compiled together with the repertoire data. Every repertoire in the discovery cohort had been generated on one and the same sequencing platform. Along with the approximately 650-subject first cohort, a separate validation cohort of some 130 different subjects was used. About 5 DR-DQ haplotypes were handled as single units for association and clustering, since linkage in the cohort was strong. Roughly 300 gigabases of sequencing data and tens of millions of unique TCR sequences were included in an early release covering about 620 HLA-typed donors. Of the approximately 400 genotyped donors, approximately 83% fell in the genetic ancestry cluster associated with self-reported Caucasian donors. High-throughput TCR immunosequencing, statistical association of individual TCRs with disease status, and machine learning were combined to predict cytomegalovirus infection status. Rather than drawing on any new phenotypic data, the later analysis identified candidate immune exposures from TCR beta sequences and the way those sequences occurred across donors. The study aimed to test whether cataloging public T cell receptors could reveal signatures of past pathogen exposure. Across 398 genotyped donors of the cohort, an average of roughly 200,000 unique TCR beta nucleotide sequences per donor were sequenced, and 15% to 20% of those sequences were non-productive. In an earlier analysis of roughly 540 of the donors, high-throughput TCR beta sequencing was used to judge whether each TCR beta V gene segment behaved as functional or pseudogenic. In a later analysis, previously published TCR beta repertoires from 666 donors were re-analyzed and high-resolution HLA genotyping was added so that TCR occurrence patterns could be studied. The T cell repertoires of 550 to 850 subjects were profiled by immunosequencing and related to cytomegalovirus serostatus. HLA typing covered class I and class II loci at four-digit resolution. The number of donors typed differed by locus, with roughly 620-630 for A, B, C, DRB1 and DQB1, approximately 500 for DQA1, 600 to 610 for DPA1, and some 470 for DPB1. Broader findings and caveats from the paper: A further reported finding was that TCR beta sequences accurately predicted the HLA-A and HLA-B alleles for most subjects in the first cohort. Some IMGT-functional V segments, including TRBV6-2 and TRBV6-3, could not be distinguished by the 87-base-pair reads and were therefore excluded. When HLA alleles, especially DR and DQ, strongly co-occurred, attributing TCR associations to individual alleles was difficult. HLA typing was unavailable for some donors at each locus, so association tests used only the typed subset. Most TCR sequences were observed very rarely across donors, whereas some public TCRs were present in many individuals. In a later genetic analysis, a missense DCLRE1C variant was associated with V-gene and J-gene trimming of TCR beta chains, and the association was replicated in an independent cohort. In a later analysis, more than 15,000 TCR beta sequences were associated with specific HLA alleles at a false discovery rate of 0.05. In vitro tests confirmed that three of the cytomegalovirus-associated TCR beta chains recognize cytomegalovirus antigens. In the study, 164 TCR beta chains were listed as associated with cytomegalovirus. In a later analysis, HLA-associated TCR beta chains showed more clonal expansion and lower generation probabilities than non-associated chains that were equally common. Because counts were too low, more than 15 rarely observed V segments, including chromosome 9 orphons, were excluded from the earlier analysis of 587 of the donors. CMV serostatus was the only immune exposure information available for the cohort. The classifier was reported to diagnose cytomegalovirus status with high specificity and sensitivity in both the original cohort and the validation cohort. Linkage disequilibrium might explain the correlated functional status among segregating V segments, but an unknown experimental factor could not be ruled out. In a later analysis, TCR association rates were found to vary across HLA loci, with the most associated TCRs seen for DRB1 alleles and the fewest for HLA-C alleles. Broadly in line with IMGT annotations, most TCR beta V segments showed up in productive rearrangements about 87% or about 30% of the time in an earlier analysis of 450 to 600 of the donors. A later genetic analysis reported fewer N-insertions in productive TCRs among donors in an Asian-associated ancestry cluster than the roughly 700-donor mean. Presence/absence analyses assumed roughly uniform sequencing depth across donors, an assumption that may not hold. According to a later analysis, parvovirus B19, influenza, CMV and Epstein-Barr virus appeared linked to several top co-occurrence clusters. The authors suggested that the approach could potentially be generalized to other disease states and immunological phenotypes. A group of highly shared sequence variants was considered likely to be a technical artifact of the sequencing pipeline. In a later analysis, most CMV-associated TCR beta chains were found to appear HLA-restricted, with HLA associations seemingly driven largely by CMV exposure. In this cohort, only TCR beta chains were sequenced, and detectable features were limited by the absence of alpha or paired-chain data.

The cohort was made up of about 670 healthy bone marrow donors. Cohort members were all nominally healthy when sampled, although unrecorded immune exposures were likely present. The donor tested CMV seropositive and was one of the 289 seropositive cohort members. Each donor provided a peripheral blood sample, and peripheral blood mononuclear cells were used for TCR beta sequencing. The Qiagen DNeasy Blood Extraction Kit was used to extract genomic DNA from the blood cell samples. Specimen: PBMCs. Recombination linked TRBV5-1 to TRBJ2-3; TRBD2 matches 14 bases in the middle. The source is a woman in her 50s in good health and CMV-seropositive. Here the CDR3 is given as CASSPGTSGRTDTQYF. The DNA reads as follows: TGCGCCAGCAGCCCCGGGACTAGCGGGAGAACAGATACGCAGTATTTT.